This T cell receptor beta chain was recovered during a study of radiation and T cells in renal cell carcinoma. Study-level findings and limits: Pretreatment tumor biopsies were lacking, so baseline clonotypes are unknown.

Measured with immunoSEQ multiplex PCR; TCRdb has only the in-frame clones, and not every one. The table lists roughly 58,000 clones, 70% to 80% of them singletons. V lost 5 bases to trimming and J lost 0 bases, with 14 bases between them. Germline assignment: CDR1 MNHNY and CDR2 SVGAGI (reference sequence). This CDR3 contains 16 residues. As to this clone: Its antigen is not identified.

Stated time point: blood 4 weeks post-SBRT, at nephrectomy. Treatment given: 15 Gy SBRT to primary tumor, nephrectomy 4 weeks later. Nephrectomy followed 15 Gy stereotactic body radiation by 4 weeks. This clonotype was sampled from a man in his fifties or sixties with renal cell carcinoma. V and J are TRBV6-6 and TRBJ1-3; D may be TRBD1 (6 bases). The sample here was blood, taken from a patient whose treatment included radiotherapy and nephrectomy. The CDR3: CASSPEGGRSGNTIYF. DNA of the CDR3: TGTGCCAGCAGTCCTGAGGGGGGGCGCTCTGGAAACACCATATATTTT.